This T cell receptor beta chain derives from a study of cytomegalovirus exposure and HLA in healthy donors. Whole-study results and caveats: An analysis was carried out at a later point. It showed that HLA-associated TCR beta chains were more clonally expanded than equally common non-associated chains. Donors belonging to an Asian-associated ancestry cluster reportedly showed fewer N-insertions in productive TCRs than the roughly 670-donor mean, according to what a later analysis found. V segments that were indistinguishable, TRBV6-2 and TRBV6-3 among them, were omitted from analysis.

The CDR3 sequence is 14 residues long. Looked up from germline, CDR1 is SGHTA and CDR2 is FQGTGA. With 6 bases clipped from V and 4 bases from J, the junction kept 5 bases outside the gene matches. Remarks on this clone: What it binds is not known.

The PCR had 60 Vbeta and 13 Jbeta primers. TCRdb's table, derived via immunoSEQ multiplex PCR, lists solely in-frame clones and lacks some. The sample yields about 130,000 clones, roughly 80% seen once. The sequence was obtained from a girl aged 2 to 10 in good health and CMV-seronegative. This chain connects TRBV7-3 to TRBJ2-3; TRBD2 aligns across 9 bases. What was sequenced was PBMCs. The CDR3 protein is CASSFSGRSDTQYF. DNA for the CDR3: TGTGCCAGCAGTTTTAGCGGGAGATCAGATACGCAGTATTTT.